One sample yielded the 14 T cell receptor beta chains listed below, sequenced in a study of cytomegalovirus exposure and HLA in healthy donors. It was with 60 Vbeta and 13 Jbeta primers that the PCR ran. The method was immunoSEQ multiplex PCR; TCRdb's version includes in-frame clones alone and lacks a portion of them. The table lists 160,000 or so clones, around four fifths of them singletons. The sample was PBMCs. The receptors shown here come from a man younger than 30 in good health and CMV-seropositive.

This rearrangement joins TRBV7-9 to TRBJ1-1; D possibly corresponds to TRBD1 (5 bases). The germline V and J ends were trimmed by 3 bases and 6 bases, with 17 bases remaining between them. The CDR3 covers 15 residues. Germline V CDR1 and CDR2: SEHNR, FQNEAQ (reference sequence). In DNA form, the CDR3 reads TGTGCCAGCAGCTTCGGGGGTCTGGGGGATCCTGAAGCTTTCTTT. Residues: CASSFGGLGDPEAFF.

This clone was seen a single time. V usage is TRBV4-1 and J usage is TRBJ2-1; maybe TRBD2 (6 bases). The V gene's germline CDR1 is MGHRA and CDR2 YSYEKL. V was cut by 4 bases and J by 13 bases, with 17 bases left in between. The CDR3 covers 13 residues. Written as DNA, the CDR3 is TGCGCCAGCAGCCCGGGGGTAGGTTCATCCCAGTTCTTC. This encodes CASSPGVGSSQFF.

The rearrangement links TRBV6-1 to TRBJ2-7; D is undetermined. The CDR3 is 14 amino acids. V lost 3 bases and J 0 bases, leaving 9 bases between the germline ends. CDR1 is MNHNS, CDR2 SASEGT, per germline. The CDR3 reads CASSDPTNSYEQYF. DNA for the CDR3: TGTGCCAGCAGTGACCCCACTAACTCCTACGAGCAGTACTTC.

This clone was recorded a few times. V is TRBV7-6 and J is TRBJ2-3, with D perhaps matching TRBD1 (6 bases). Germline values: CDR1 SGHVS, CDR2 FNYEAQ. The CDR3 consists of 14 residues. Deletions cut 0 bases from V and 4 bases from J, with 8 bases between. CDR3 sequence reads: CASSLAGGADTQYF. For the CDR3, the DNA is TGTGCCAGCAGCTTAGCAGGGGGAGCAGATACGCAGTATTTT.

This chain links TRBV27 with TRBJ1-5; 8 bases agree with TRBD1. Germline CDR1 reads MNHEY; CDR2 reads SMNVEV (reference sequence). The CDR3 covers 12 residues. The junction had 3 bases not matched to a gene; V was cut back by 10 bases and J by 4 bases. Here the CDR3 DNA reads TGTGCCACCAGACAGGGGAATCAGCCCCAGCATTTT. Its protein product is CATRQGNQPQHF.

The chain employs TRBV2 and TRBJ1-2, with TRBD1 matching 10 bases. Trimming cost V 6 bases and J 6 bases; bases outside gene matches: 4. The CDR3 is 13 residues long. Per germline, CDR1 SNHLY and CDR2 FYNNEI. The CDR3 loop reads CASRDRGKDGYTF. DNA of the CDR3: TGTGCCAGCAGGGACAGGGGGAAAGATGGCTACACCTTC.

CDR3 residues: CSASLKLVYNEQFF. The CDR3 DNA sequence: TGCAGCGCCTCGTTAAAGCTTGTCTACAATGAGCAGTTCTTC. This chain joins TRBV29-1 and TRBJ2-1, with unresolved D. V was shortened by 7 bases and J by 3 bases, with 16 bases between the two germline ends. The CDR3 runs to 14 residues. Germline V gene sequence: CDR1 SQVTM, CDR2 ANQGSEA.

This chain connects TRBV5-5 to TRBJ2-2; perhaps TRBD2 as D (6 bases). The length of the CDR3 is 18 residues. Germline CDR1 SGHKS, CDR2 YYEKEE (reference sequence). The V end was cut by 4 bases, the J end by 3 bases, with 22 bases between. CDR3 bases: TGTGCCAGCAGCCAGGAAGAGACCGGGACTCGGGACACCGGGGAGCTGTTTTTT. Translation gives CASSQEETGTRDTGELFF.

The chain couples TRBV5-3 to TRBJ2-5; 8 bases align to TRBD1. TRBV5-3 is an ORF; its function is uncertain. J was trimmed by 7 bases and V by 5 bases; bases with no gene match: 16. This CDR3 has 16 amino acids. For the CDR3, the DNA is TGTGCCAGAAGAAATCATCGACAGGGGCTTTATATGACCCAGTACTTC. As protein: CARRNHRQGLYMTQYF.

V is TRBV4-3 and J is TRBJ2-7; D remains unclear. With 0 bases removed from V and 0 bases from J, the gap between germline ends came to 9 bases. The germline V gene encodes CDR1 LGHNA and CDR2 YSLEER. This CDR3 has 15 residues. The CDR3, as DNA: TGCGCCAGCAGCCAAGACAGGCCTTACTCCTACGAGCAGTACTTC. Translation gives CASSQDRPYSYEQYF.

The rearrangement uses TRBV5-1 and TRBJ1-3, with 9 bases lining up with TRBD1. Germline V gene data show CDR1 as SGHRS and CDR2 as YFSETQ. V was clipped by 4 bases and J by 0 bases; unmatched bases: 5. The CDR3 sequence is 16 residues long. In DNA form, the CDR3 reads TGCGCCAGCAGCCTTCCGGGACAGGGCTCTGGAAACACCATATATTTT. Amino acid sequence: CASSLPGQGSGNTIYF.

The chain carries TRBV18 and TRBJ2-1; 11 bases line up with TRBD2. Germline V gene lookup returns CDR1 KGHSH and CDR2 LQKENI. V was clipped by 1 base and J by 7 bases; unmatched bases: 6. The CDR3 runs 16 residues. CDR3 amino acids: CASSPRVAGGPNEQFF. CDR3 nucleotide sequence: TGTGCCAGCTCACCACGAGTAGCGGGAGGGCCAAATGAGCAGTTCTTC.

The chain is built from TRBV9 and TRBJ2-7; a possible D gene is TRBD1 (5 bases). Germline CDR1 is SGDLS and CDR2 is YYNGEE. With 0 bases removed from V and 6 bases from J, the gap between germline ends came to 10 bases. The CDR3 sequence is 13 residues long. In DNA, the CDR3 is TGTGCCAGCAGCGTAGGGGATAGGGGCGAGCAGTACTTC. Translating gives CASSVGDRGEQYF.

The CDR3 is CASSSGQGANQETQYF. DNA for the CDR3: TGTGCCAGCAGCTCCGGACAGGGGGCTAACCAAGAGACCCAGTACTTC. This rearrangement joins TRBV5-5 to TRBJ2-5, with TRBD1 matching 11 bases. Germline CDR1 is SGHKS and CDR2 is YYEKEE (reference sequence). The ends lost 3 bases at V and 0 bases at J; junction bases unmatched: 4. The CDR3 covers 16 residues. Based on the CDR3 plus reference TRBV5-5 and TRBJ2-5, the full variable domain is DAGVTQSPTHLIKTRGQQVTLRCSPISGHKSVSWYQQVLGQGPQFIFQYYEKEERGRGNFPDRFSARQFPNYSSELNVNALLLGDSALYLCASSSGQGANQETQYFGPGTRLLVL.